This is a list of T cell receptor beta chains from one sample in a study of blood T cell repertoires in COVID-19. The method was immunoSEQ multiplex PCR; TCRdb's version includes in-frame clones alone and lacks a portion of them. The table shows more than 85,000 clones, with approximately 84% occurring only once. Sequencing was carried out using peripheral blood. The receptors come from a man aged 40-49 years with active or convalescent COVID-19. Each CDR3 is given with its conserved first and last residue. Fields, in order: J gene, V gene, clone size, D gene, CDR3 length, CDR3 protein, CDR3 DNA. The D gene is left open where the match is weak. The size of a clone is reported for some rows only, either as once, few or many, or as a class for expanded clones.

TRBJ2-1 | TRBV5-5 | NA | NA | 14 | CASSFDRSYNEQFF | TGTGCCAGCAGCTTTGACAGAAGCTACAATGAGCAGTTCTTC
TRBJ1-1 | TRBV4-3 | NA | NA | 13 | CAASQGFKTEAFF | TGCGCCGCTAGTCAGGGATTTAAGACTGAAGCTTTCTTT
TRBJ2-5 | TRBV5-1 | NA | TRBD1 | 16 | CASSATGQGSGETQYF | TGCGCCAGCAGCGCTACGGGACAGGGAAGTGGAGAGACCCAGTACTTC
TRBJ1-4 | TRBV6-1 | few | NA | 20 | CASSENLALIRGIRNEKLFF | TGTGCCAGCAGTGAAAACTTGGCCCTTATTAGGGGAATAAGAAATGAAAAACTGTTTTTT
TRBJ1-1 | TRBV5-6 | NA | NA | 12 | CASSSGRTEAFF | TGTGCCAGCAGCTCAGGGAGGACTGAAGCTTTCTTT
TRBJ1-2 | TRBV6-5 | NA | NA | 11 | CASSQGYGYTF | TGTGCCAGCAGTCAGGGATATGGCTACACCTTC
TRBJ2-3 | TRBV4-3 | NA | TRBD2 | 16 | CASSRTPTSGEDTQYF | TGCGCCAGCAGCCGAACTCCCACTAGCGGGGAAGATACGCAGTATTTT
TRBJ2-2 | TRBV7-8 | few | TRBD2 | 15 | CASSRTSGSPGELFF | TGTGCCAGCAGCCGGACTAGCGGCAGTCCCGGGGAGCTGTTTTTT
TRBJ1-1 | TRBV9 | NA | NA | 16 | CASSVVRGRGNTEAFF | TGTGCCAGCAGCGTAGTCAGGGGCAGGGGGAACACTGAAGCTTTCTTT
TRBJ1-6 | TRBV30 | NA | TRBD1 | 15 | CAWESGDRGNSPLHF | TGTGCCTGGGAGAGCGGGGACAGGGGTAATTCACCCCTCCACTTT
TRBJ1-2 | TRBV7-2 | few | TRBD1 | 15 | CASSLGQSGLYGYTF | TGTGCCAGCAGCTTGGGACAGTCTGGGCTCTATGGCTACACCTTC
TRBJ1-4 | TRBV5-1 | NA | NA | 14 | CASSQQGLNEKLFF | TGCGCCAGCAGCCAACAGGGCCTTAATGAAAAACTGTTTTTT
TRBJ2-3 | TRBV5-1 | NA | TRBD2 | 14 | CASSLAGGRDTQYF | TGCGCCAGCAGCTTAGCGGGGGGGCGGGATACGCAGTATTTT
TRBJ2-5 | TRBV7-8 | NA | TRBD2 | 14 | CASSFRGGVETQYF | TGTGCCAGCAGCTTTAGGGGAGGGGTAGAGACCCAGTACTTC
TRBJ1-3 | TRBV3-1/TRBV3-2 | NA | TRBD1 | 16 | CASSPGTGGRGNTIYF | TGTGCCAGCAGCCCCGGGACAGGGGGTCGTGGAAACACCATATATTTT
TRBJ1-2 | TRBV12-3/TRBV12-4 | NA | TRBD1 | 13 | CASTLTGALGYTF | TGTGCCAGCACCTTGACAGGGGCGCTGGGCTACACCTTC
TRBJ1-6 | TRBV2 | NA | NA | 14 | CASKADSYNSPLHF | TGTGCCAGCAAGGCGGACTCCTATAATTCACCCCTCCACTTT
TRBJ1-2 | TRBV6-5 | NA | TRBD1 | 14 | CASSSTGGDYGYTF | TGTGCCAGCAGCTCGACAGGGGGCGACTATGGCTACACCTTC
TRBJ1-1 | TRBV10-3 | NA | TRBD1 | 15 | CASKSQGQGSREAFF | TGTGCCAGCAAAAGCCAGGGACAGGGATCGAGGGAAGCTTTCTTT
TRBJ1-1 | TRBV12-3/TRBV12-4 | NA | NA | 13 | CASSAPARIEAFF | TGTGCCAGCAGTGCCCCAGCCAGGATTGAAGCTTTCTTT
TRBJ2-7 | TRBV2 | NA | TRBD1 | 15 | CASKKEGQGFYEQYF | TGTGCCAGCAAAAAGGAAGGACAGGGGTTCTACGAGCAGTACTTC
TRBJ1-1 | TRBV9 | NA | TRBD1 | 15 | CASSPMTGTNTEAFF | TGTGCCAGCAGCCCAATGACAGGGACCAACACTGAAGCTTTCTTT
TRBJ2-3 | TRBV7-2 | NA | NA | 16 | CASSFTLLTGTDTQYF | TGTGCCAGCAGCTTCACTCTTCTAACGGGGACAGATACGCAGTATTTT
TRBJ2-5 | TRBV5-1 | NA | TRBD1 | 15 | CASSQTGQNQETQYF | TGCGCCAGCAGCCAAACGGGACAGAACCAAGAGACCCAGTACTTC
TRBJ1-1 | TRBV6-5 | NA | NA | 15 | CASSYRGIGFTEAFF | TGTGCCAGCAGTTACCGAGGGATTGGGTTCACTGAAGCTTTCTTT
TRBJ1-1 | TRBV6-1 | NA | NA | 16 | CASSGETSRGNTEAFF | TGTGCCAGCAGTGGGGAAACCTCCAGGGGGAACACTGAAGCTTTCTTT
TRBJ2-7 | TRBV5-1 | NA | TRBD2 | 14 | CASSYSGPRDEQYF | TGCGCCAGCAGCTATAGCGGGCCTAGGGACGAGCAGTACTTC
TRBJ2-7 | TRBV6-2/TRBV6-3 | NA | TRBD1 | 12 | CASSNPGQGLVF | TGTGCCAGCAGTAACCCGGGACAGGGTCTTGTCTTC
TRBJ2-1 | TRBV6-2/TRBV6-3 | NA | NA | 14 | CASSYLRGRPEQFF | TGTGCCAGCAGTTACTTGCGGGGGCGTCCCGAGCAGTTCTTC
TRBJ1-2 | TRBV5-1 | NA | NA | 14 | CASFSGEAGYGYTF | TGCGCCAGCTTTTCCGGGGAGGCAGGCTATGGCTACACCTTC
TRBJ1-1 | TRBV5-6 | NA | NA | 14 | CASSLGTADTEAFF | TGTGCCAGCAGCTTGGGGACAGCTGACACTGAAGCTTTCTTT
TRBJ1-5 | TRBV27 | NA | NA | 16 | CASSLSTDYSNQPQHF | TGTGCCAGCAGTTTATCGACAGATTATAGCAATCAGCCCCAGCATTTT
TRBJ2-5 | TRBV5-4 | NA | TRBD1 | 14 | CASSAWDSQETQYF | TGTGCCAGCAGCGCCTGGGACAGTCAAGAGACCCAGTACTTC
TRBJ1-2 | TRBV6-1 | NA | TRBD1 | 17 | CASSEGARQGIIYGYTF | TGTGCCAGCAGTGAAGGAGCACGACAGGGGATAATCTATGGCTACACCTTC
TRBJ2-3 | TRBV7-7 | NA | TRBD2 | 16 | CASSLGLAGPGDTQYF | TGTGCCAGCAGCCTAGGACTAGCGGGGCCGGGGGATACGCAGTATTTT
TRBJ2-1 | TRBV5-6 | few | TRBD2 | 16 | CASSRPRGGVRNEQFF | TGTGCCAGCAGCCGGCCCCGGGGGGGGGTGAGGAATGAGCAGTTCTTC
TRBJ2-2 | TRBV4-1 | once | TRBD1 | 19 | CASSQDGTGGYSNTGELFF | TGCGCCAGCAGCCAAGATGGGACAGGGGGCTATTCGAACACCGGGGAGCTGTTTTTT
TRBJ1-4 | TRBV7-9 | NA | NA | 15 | CASSSSGVLGEKLFF | TGTGCCAGCAGTTCTAGCGGGGTTCTTGGCGAAAAACTGTTTTTT
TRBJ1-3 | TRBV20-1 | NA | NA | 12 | CSAIDLGHTIYF | TGCAGTGCTATTGACCTGGGCCACACCATATATTTT
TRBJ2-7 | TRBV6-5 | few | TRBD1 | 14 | CASSYRGQSYEQYF | TGTGCCAGCAGTTACAGGGGACAGTCCTACGAGCAGTACTTC
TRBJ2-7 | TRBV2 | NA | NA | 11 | CASSETTPQYF | TGTGCCAGCAGTGAGACTACCCCGCAGTACTTC
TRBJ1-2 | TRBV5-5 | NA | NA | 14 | CASSSGSEGAGYTF | TGTGCCAGCAGCTCGGGCAGTGAGGGAGCTGGCTACACCTTC
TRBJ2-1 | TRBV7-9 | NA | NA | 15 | CASTKDGSSYNEQFF | TGTGCCAGCACCAAAGACGGGAGCTCCTACAATGAGCAGTTCTTC
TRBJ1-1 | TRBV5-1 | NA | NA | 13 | CASSLTGTAGAFF | TGCGCCAGCAGCTTGACAGGGACGGCGGGAGCTTTCTTT
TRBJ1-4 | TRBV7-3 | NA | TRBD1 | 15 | CASSLQGGTNEKLFF | TGTGCCAGCAGCTTACAAGGGGGCACTAATGAAAAACTGTTTTTT